One T cell receptor (beta chain) is described in this entry. This entry belongs to a study of human T cells and chemical hapten exposure. Time point denoted: patch test 1, 2 weeks after DPC sensitization. Described treatment: therapeutic diphenylcyclopropenone sensitization with weekly scalp DPC. This CDR3 is built from 16 residues. The V gene end was trimmed by 0 bases and the J gene end by 1 base; junction bases not matched to a gene: 2. Germline values: CDR1 GTSNPN, CDR2 SVGIG (reference sequence). TCRdb re-derived calls from the RACE reads in MiXCR, one entry per CDR3 protein. This table has tens of thousands of distinct CDR3 sequences, 10% to 13% appearing once.

This chain uses TRBV30 with TRBJ2-6; 8 nucleotides agree with TRBD2. This clonotype was obtained from a man aged 40-49 years with alopecia areata. Some clones in this sample may be carry-over from other donors' samples. Sample: whole blood, taken in connection with sensitization to the hapten diphenylcyclopropenone (DPC). CDR3 DNA sequence: TGTGCCTGGAGTGTAGCGGGAGAGTCTGGGGCCAACGTCCTGACTTTC. Amino acids: CAWSVAGESGANVLTF. Full variable domain (remainder filled in from reference TRBV30 and TRBJ2-6): SQTIHQWPATLVQPVGSPLSLECTVEGTSNPNLYWYRQAAGRGLQLLFYSVGIGQISSEVPQNLSASRPQDRQFILSSKKLLLSDSGFYLCAWSVAGESGANVLTFGAGSRLTVL.